A selection of T cell receptor beta chains follows, all from one sample in a study of breast tumors, draining lymph nodes, adjacent tissues. TCRdb called the multiplex PCR reads again in MiXCR, with one record for every CDR3 protein. The sample lists 180,000 or so distinct CDR3 sequences; 25% to 40% were seen once. The sample was axillary lymph node tissue. These receptors originate from a female donor with breast cancer. Some clones in this sample may be carry-over from other donors' samples. CDR3s include the opening cysteine and the closing phenylalanine or tryptophan. The D gene is left open where the match is weak. The size field is filled for only some rows; it gives once, few, many or a size class.

j_call | clone_size | d_call | v_call | cdr3_nt | cdr3_aa
TRBJ2-5 | once | NA | TRBV7-2 | TGTGCCAGCAGCTTACGGCCTCATAGCAATCAGCCCCAGTACTTC | CASSLRPHSNQPQYF
TRBJ1-2 | NA | NA | TRBV15 | TGTGCCACCAGCAGAGGCCGGGATACGGGGGCTCGCGGCTACACCTTC | CATSRGRDTGARGYTF
TRBJ1-4 | many | NA | TRBV20-1 | TGCAGTGCCGAACTACTGGGACTGACGCAAGCTGAAAAACTGTTTTTT | CSAELLGLTQAEKLFF
TRBJ2-5 | many | TRBD1 | TRBV12-3/TRBV12-4 | TGTGCCAGCAGTTTTGGACAGGGGGCAGGAGAGACCCAGTACTTC | CASSFGQGAGETQYF
TRBJ2-2 | many | NA | TRBV6-6 | TGTGCCAGCAGTTACCGAACCGGGACTAACACCGGGGAGCTGTTTTTT | CASSYRTGTNTGELFF
TRBJ1-2 | many | TRBD1 | TRBV29-1 | TGCAGCGCCGGGACAGCCAGAAGCTATGGCTACACCTTC | CSAGTARSYGYTF
TRBJ2-6 | NA | NA | TRBV7-9 | TGTGCCAGCAGCCTGGACATGGAGGCTTTC | CASSLDMEAF
TRBJ2-7 | NA | NA | TRBV4-1 | TGCGCCAGCAGCCAATCCCAGGGGACGGCCCACGAGCAGTACTTC | CASSQSQGTAHEQYF
TRBJ1-4 | NA | TRBD1 | TRBV29-1 | TGCAGCGCAAGGGACAGGGGGACTCCTGGTGAAAGACTGTTTTTT | CSARDRGTPGERLFF
TRBJ2-5 | NA | NA | TRBV4-3 | TGCGCCAGCAGCCAAGGAAGGTATGGGGGGGCCTGGCAAGAGACCCAGTACTTC | CASSQGRYGGAWQETQYF
TRBJ1-4 | NA | NA | TRBV5-1 | TGCGCCAGCAGGGATCCGGGAAAGGAAAAACTGTTTTTT | CASRDPGKEKLFF
TRBJ2-1 | NA | NA | TRBV11-3 | TGTGCCAGCAGCTTAGGAGGGGCAGCCGGGTACAATGAGCAGTTCTTC | CASSLGGAAGYNEQFF
TRBJ2-5 | many | TRBD2 | TRBV6-6 | TGTGCCAGCAGTTCTCCGTGGACTAGCGGAGAGACCCAGTACTTC | CASSSPWTSGETQYF
TRBJ2-5 | many | NA | TRBV12-5 | TGTGCTAGTGGTTCCCAGGAGAACCAAGAGACCCAGTACTTC | CASGSQENQETQYF
TRBJ2-1 | many | NA | TRBV5-6 | TGTGCCAGCAGCTTGTATTTCCAGGGGGGTAATGAGCAGTTCTTC | CASSLYFQGGNEQFF
TRBJ2-1 | NA | NA | TRBV15 | TGTGCCACCAGCAGACCCGACAGGACTAGGGACGAGCAGTTCTTC | CATSRPDRTRDEQFF
TRBJ1-3 | many | TRBD1 | TRBV9 | TGTGCCAGCAGCGTAGACCCTAGACAGGGGGGAAACACCATATATTTT | CASSVDPRQGGNTIYF
TRBJ1-5 | few | TRBD1 | TRBV28 | TGTGCCAGCAGTGCAGGGGGGAACAATCAGCCCCAGCATTTT | CASSAGGNNQPQHF
TRBJ1-2 | many | NA | TRBV4-3 | TGCGCCAGCAGCCCCAGGGTAAACTATGGCTACACCTTC | CASSPRVNYGYTF
TRBJ2-5 | NA | NA | TRBV7-2 | TGTGCCAGCAGCTCGGGCCCAACGGAGACCCAGTACTTC | CASSSGPTETQYF
TRBJ2-7 | many | NA | TRBV10-2 | TGCGCCAGCAGTGTAAGTCCGCGGGGCGAGCAGTACTTC | CASSVSPRGEQYF
TRBJ1-3 | many | TRBD1 | TRBV2 | TGTGCCAGCGGGCGGAGAGGGGGCGCGGGTGGAAACACCATATATTTT | CASGRRGGAGGNTIYF
TRBJ2-7 | many | NA | TRBV30 | TGTGCCTGGAGCGAGTTGGGGGTGGGATACGAGCAGTACTTC | CAWSELGVGYEQYF
TRBJ2-5 | many | NA | TRBV7-6 | TGTGCCAGCAGCTTAGCGACCCCACTAAATACAGGGAGCTGGAAGACCCAGTACTTC | CASSLATPLNTGSWKTQYF
TRBJ2-4 | NA | TRBD1 | TRBV20-1 | TGCAGTGCCTCCGCGACAGGGGTTGGAGACATTCAGTACTTC | CSASATGVGDIQYF
TRBJ2-7 | many | NA | TRBV27 | TGTGCCAGCAGTCCATCGGAAAGCTCCTACGAGCAGTACTTC | CASSPSESSYEQYF
TRBJ1-3 | NA | NA | TRBV12-3/TRBV12-4 | TGTGCCAGCAGTTTTACGGGGAGAAACACCATATATTTT | CASSFTGRNTIYF
TRBJ2-7 | NA | NA | TRBV24-1 | TGTGCCACCGGTGTCCGAGAGGGAGGTGTATACGAGCAGTACTTC | CATGVREGGVYEQYF